Sequencing of this T cell receptor beta chain was carried out in a study of shared clonotypes between healthy human individuals. The method was immunoSEQ multiplex PCR; TCRdb's version includes in-frame clones alone and lacks a portion of them. There are approximately 710,000 clones in the sample; around 90% occur only once, and about a third lies in the top ten. V shed 4 bases, J shed 8 bases, and the junction held 11 bases outside the gene matches. CDR3 length: 15 residues. Germline V gives CDR1 MNHEY, CDR2 SMNVEV (reference sequence). The rearrangement uses TRBV27 and TRBJ1-2; TRBD1 matches 9 bases. The sequencing sample was made of memory CD8+ T cells from PBMCs. The subset was: CD45RO+ cells pooled with CCR7-negative TemRA cells. This TCR derives from a man between 18 and 29 years old in good health. Some clones in this sample may be carry-over from other donors' samples. The CDR3 is CASSYVGTGLWGYTF. The CDR3 DNA reads TGTGCCAGCAGTTACGTCGGGACAGGGCTATGGGGCTACACCTTC.